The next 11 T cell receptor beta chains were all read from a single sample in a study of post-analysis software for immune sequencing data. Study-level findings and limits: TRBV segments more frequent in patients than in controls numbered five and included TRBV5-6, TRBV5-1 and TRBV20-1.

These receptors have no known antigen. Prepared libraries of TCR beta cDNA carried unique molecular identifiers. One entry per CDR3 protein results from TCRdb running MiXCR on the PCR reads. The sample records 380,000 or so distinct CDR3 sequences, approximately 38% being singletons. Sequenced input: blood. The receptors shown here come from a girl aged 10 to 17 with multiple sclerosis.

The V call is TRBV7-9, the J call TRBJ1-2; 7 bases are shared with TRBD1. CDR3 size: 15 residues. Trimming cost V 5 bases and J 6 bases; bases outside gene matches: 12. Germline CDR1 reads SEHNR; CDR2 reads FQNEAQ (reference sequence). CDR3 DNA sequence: TGTGCCAGCAGCCCGCCGGGAGGGGGCAGGGATGGCTACACCTTC. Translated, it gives CASSPPGGGRDGYTF.

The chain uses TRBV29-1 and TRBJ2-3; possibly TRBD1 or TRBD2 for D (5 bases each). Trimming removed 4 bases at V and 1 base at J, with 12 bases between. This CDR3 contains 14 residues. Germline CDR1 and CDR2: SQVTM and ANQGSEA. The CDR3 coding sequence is TGCAGCGTTGTGGGGGAGCTTCGCACAGATACGCAGTATTTT. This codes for CSVVGELRTDTQYF.

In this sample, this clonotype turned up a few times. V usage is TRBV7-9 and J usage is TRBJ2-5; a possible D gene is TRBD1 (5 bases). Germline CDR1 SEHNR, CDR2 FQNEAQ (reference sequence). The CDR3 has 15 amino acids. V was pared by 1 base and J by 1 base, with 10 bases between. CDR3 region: CASSLEQAFQETQYF. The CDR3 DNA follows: TGTGCCAGCAGCTTAGAACAGGCCTTCCAAGAGACCCAGTACTTC.

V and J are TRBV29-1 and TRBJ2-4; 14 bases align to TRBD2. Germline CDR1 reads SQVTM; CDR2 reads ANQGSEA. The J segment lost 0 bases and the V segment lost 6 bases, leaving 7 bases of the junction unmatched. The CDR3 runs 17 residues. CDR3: CSVTTSGGGLAKNIQYF. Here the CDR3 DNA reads TGCAGCGTCACGACTAGCGGGGGGGGATTAGCCAAAAACATTCAGTACTTC. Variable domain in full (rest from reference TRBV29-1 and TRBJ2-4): SAVISQKPSRDICQRGTSLTIQCQVDSQVTMMFWYRQQPGQSLTLIATANQGSEATYESGFVIDKFPISRPNLTFSTLTVSNMSPEDSSIYLCSVTTSGGGLAKNIQYFGAGTRLSVL.

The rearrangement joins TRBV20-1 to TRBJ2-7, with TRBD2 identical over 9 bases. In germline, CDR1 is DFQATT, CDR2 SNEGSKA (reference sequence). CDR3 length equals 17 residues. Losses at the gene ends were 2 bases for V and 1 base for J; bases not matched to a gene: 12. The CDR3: CSARKPSGGSRSYEQYF. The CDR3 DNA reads TGCAGTGCTAGAAAACCCAGCGGGGGGTCCAGATCCTACGAGCAGTACTTC.

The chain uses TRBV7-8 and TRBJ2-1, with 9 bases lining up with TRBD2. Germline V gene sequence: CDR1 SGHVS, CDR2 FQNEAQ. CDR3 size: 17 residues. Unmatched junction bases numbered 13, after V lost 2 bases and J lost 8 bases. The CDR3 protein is CASSLQVRGGGADEQFF. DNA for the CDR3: TGTGCCAGCAGCTTACAAGTCCGCGGCGGGGGGGCGGATGAGCAGTTCTTC.

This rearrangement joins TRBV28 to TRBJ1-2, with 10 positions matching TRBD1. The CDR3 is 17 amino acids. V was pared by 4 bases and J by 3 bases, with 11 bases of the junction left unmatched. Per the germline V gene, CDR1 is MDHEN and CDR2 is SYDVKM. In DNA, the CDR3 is TGTGCCAGCAGTTCATCCTTCCGGGACAGGGGATACTATGGCTACACCTTC. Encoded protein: CASSSSFRDRGYYGYTF.

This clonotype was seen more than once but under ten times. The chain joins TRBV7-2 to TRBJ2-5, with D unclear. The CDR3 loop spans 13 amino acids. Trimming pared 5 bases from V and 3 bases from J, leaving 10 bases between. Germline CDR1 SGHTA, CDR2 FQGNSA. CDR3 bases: TGTGCCAGCAGCCTGGTCGCGAAAGAGACCCAGTACTTC. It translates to CASSLVAKETQYF.

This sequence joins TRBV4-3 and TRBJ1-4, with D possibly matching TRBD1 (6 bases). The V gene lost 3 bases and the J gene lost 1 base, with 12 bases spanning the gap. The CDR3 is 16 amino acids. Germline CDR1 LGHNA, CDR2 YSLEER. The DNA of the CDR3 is TGCGCCAGCAGCCAGGCGTCAGGGGTAACTAATGAAAAACTGTTTTTT. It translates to CASSQASGVTNEKLFF.

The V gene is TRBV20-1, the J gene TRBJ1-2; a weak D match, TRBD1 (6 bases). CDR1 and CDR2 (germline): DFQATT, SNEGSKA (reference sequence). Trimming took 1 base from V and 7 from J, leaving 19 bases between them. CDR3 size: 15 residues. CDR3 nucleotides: TGCAGTGCTAGAGCGGACAGTTCGGACCGTGGTGGCTACACCTTC. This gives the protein CSARADSSDRGGYTF.

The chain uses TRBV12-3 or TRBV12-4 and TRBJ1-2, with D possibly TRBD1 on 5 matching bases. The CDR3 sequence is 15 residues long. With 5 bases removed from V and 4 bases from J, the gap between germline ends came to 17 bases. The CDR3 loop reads CASSNFRVGTYGYTF. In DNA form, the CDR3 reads TGTGCCAGCAGTAACTTCAGGGTCGGAACCTATGGCTACACCTTC.